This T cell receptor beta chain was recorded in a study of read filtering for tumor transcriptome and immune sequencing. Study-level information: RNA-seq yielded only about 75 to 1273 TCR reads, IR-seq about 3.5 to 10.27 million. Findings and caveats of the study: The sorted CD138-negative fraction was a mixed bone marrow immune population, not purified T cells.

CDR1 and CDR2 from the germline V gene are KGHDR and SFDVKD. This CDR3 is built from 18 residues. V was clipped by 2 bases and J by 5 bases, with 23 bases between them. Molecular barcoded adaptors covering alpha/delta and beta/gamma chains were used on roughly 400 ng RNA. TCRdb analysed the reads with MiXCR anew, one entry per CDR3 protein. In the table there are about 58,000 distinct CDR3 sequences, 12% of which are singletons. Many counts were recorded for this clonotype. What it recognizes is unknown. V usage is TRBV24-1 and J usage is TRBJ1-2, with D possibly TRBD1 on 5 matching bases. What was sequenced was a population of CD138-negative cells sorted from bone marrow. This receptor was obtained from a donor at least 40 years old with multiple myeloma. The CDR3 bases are TGTGCCACCAGTGATTCCACCGTCGGACACTCACCCCCATATGGCTACACCTTC. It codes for CATSDSTVGHSPPYGYTF.